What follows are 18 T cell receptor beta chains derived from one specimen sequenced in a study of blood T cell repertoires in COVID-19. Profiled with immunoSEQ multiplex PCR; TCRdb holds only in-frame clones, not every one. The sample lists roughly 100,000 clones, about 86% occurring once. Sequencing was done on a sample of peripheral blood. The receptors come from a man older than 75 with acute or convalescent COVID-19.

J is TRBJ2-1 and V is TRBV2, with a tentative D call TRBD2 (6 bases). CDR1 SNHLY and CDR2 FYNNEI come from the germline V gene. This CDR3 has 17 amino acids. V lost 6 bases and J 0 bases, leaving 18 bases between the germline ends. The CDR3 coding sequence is TGTGCCAGCAGCCTCCGGGACTCCCATAGCTCCTACAATGAGCAGTTCTTC. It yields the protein CASSLRDSHSSYNEQFF.

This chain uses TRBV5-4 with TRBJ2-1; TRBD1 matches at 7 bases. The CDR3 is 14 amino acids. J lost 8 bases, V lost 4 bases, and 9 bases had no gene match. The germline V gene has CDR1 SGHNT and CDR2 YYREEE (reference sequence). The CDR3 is CASSTPTGMDEQFF. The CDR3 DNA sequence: TGTGCCAGCAGCACCCCGACAGGGATGGATGAGCAGTTCTTC. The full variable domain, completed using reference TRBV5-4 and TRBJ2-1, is ETGVTQSPTHLIKTRGQQVTLRCSSQSGHNTVSWYQQALGQGPQFIFQYYREEENGRGNFPPRFSGLQFPNYSSELNVNALELDDSALYLCASSTPTGMDEQFFGPGTRLTVL.

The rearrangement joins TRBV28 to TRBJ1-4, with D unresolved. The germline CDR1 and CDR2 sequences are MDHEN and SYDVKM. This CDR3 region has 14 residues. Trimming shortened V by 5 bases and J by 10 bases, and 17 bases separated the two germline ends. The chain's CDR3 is CASSLPSGITKLFF. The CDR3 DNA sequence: TGTGCCAGCAGTCTCCCCTCGGGGATTACAAAACTGTTTTTT.

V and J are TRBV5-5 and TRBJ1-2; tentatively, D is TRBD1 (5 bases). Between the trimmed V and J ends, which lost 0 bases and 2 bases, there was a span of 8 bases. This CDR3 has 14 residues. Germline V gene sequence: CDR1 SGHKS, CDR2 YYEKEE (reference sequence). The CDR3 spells CASSLAGLNYGYTF. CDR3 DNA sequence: TGTGCCAGCAGCTTGGCAGGGTTGAACTATGGCTACACCTTC.

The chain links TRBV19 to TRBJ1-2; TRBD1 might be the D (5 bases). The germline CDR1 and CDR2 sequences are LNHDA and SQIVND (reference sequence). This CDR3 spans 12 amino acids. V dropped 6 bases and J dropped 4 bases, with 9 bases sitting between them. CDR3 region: CASRTATYGYTF. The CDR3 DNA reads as TGTGCCAGTAGGACAGCTACCTATGGCTACACCTTC.

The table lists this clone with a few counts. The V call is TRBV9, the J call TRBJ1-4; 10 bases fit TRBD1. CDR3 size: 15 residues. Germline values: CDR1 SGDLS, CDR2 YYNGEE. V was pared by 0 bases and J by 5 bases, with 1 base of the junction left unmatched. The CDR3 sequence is CASSVVGQGNEKLFF. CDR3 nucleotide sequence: TGTGCCAGCAGCGTAGTGGGACAGGGGAATGAAAAACTGTTTTTT.

CDR3 nucleotides: TGTGCCAGCTCACCAAGACTAGCGGGTATACCTAGCACAGATACGCAGTATTTT. It translates to CASSPRLAGIPSTDTQYF. The chain recombines TRBV18 with TRBJ2-3, with 10 bases lining up with TRBD2. This CDR3 has 18 amino acids. Trimming removed 2 bases from V and 0 bases from J; junction bases left unmatched: 8. Germline V lookup: CDR1 KGHSH, CDR2 LQKENI.

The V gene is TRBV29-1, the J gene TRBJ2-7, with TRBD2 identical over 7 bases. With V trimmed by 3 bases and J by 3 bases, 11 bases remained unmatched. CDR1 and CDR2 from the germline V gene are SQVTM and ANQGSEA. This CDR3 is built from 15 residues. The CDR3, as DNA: TGCAGCGTTGAGGGGGTTGCGGGAGCAAGCTACGAGCAGTACTTC. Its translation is CSVEGVAGASYEQYF.

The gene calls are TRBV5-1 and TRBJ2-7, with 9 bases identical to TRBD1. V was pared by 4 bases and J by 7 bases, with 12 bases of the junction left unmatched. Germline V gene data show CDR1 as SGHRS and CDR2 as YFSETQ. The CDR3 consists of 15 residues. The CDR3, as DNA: TGCGCCAGCAGCGCCTACAGGGGGCGCGGAATGGAGCAGTACTTC. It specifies CASSAYRGRGMEQYF.

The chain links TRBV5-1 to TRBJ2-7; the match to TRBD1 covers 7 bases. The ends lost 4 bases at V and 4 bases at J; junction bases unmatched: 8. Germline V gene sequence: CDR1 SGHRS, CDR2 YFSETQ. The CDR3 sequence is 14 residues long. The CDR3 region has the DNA TGCGCCAGCAGCACCGGACAGGCCCCTTACGAGCAGTACTTC. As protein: CASSTGQAPYEQYF.

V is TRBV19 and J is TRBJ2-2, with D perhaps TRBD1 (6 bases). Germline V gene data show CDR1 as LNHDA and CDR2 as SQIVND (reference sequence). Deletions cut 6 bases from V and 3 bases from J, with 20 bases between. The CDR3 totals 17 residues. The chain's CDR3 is CASRKRLRDTDTGELFF. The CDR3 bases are TGTGCCAGTAGAAAGCGACTCCGGGACACTGACACCGGGGAGCTGTTTTTT. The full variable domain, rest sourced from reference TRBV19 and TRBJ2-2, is DGGITQSPKYLFRKEGQNVTLSCEQNLNHDAMYWYRQDPGQGLRLIYYSQIVNDFQKGDIAEGYSVSREKKESFPLTVTSAQKNPTAFYLCASRKRLRDTDTGELFFGEGSRLTVL.

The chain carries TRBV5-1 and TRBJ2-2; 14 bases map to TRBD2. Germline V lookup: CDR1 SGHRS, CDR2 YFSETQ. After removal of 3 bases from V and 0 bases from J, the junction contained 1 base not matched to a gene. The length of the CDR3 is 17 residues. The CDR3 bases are TGCGCCAGCAGCTCGGGACTAGCGGGAGCGAACACCGGGGAGCTGTTTTTT. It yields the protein CASSSGLAGANTGELFF.

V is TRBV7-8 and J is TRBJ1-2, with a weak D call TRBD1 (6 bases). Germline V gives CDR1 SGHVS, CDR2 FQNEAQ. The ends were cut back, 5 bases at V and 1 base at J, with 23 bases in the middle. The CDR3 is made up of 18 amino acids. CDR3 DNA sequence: TGTGCCAGCAGCCAGAGAGGGGGGGCACCAACTCTTAACTATGGCTACACCTTC. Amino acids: CASSQRGGAPTLNYGYTF. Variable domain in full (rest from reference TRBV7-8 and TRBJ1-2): GAGVSQSPRYKVAKRGQDVALRCDPISGHVSLFWYQQALGQGPEFLTYFQNEAQLDKSGLPSDRFFAERPEGSVSTLKIQRTQQEDSAVYLCASSQRGGAPTLNYGYTFGSGTRLTVV.

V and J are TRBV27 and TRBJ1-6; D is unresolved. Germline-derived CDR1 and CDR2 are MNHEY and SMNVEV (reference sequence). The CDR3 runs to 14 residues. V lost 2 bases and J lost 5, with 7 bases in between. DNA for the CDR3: TGTGCCAGCAGTTTACGGAGGGATAATTCACCCCTCCACTTT. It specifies CASSLRRDNSPLHF.

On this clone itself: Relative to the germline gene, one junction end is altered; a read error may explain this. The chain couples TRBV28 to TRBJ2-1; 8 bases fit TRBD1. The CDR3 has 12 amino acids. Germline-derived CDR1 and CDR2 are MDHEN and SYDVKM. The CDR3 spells CASSLTDRGQLF. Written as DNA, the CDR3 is TGTGCCAGCAGTTTGACCGACAGGGGCCAGCTCTTC.

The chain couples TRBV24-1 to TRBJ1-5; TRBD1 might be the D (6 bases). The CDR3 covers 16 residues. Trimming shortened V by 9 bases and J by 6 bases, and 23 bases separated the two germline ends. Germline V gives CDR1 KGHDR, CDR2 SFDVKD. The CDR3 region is CATSDARRGSGQPQHF. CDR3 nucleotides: TGTGCCACCTCTGACGCACGCAGGGGTTCGGGTCAGCCCCAGCATTTT.

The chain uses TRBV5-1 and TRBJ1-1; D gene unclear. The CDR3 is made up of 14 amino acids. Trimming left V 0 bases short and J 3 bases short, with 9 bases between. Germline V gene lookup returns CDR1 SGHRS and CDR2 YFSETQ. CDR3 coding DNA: TGCGCCAGCAGCTTGGGGAGATCGGACACTGAAGCTTTCTTT. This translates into CASSLGRSDTEAFF.

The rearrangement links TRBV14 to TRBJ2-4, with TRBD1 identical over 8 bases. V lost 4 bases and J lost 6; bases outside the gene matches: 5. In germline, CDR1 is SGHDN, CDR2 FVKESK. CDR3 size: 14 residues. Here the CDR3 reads CASSRTGIGNIQYF. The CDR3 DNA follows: TGTGCCAGCAGCCGGACAGGGATCGGAAACATTCAGTACTTC.